Listed here is a single T cell receptor beta chain. This sample is drawn from a study of blood T cell repertoires in COVID-19. Study-level background: Sources were T cells, B-cell-depleted T cells, or PBMCs; the material itself was cDNA or gDNA.

V was clipped by 1 base and J by 2 bases, with 6 bases between them. There are 14 residues in the CDR3. The germline V gene encodes CDR1 SGHTA and CDR2 FQGNSA. TCRdb keeps only in-frame clones here, not all; method: immunoSEQ multiplex PCR. The data show around 250,000 clones, roughly 89% seen once. The chain carries TRBV7-2 and TRBJ1-5; D is ambiguous. This receptor was taken from a man aged 30 to 45 who had recovered from COVID-19. Sequenced input: peripheral blood. The CDR3 region is CASSLVLGNQPQHF. The DNA of the CDR3 is TGTGCCAGCAGCTTAGTTCTTGGCAATCAGCCCCAGCATTTT.